Presented here are 28 T cell receptor beta chains from one specimen sequenced in a study of cytomegalovirus exposure and HLA in healthy donors. Primers included in the PCR were 60 Vbeta and 13 Jbeta primers. Data came from immunoSEQ multiplex PCR; TCRdb stores just in-frame clones and leaves some out. Seen here are some 84,000 clones, about three quarters observed once, and the top ten hold roughly 2.5%. Source material: PBMCs. The receptor source for this set is a male donor in good health and CMV-seropositive.

About this clone: This specimen includes other DNA sequences encoding the same CDR3. The V gene is TRBV4-3, the J gene TRBJ1-2; the D gene is possibly TRBD1 (6 bases). Looked up from germline, CDR1 is LGHNA and CDR2 is YSLEER. This CDR3 is built from 13 residues. The V and J ends lost 0 bases and 5 bases respectively, with 7 bases between them. This CDR3 is CASSQETGYGYTF. CDR3 DNA: TGCGCCAGCAGCCAAGAAACAGGGTATGGCTACACCTTC.

The CDR3 region has the DNA TGTGCCAGTAGTATAGATGTAGGCAGGGGATCCTACAATGAGCAGTTCTTC. This sequence encodes CASSIDVGRGSYNEQFF. The chain couples TRBV19 to TRBJ2-1, with D possibly matching TRBD1 (6 bases). The CDR3 consists of 17 residues. CDR1 LNHDA and CDR2 SQIVND come from the germline V gene (reference sequence). V lost 0 bases to trimming and J lost 1 base, with 13 bases between them.

In its sample, this clone was seen a few times. The chain is built from TRBV19 and TRBJ2-1; 9 bases match TRBD1. Trimming removed 4 bases from V and 6 bases from J; junction bases left unmatched: 1. From germline, CDR1 is LNHDA and CDR2 SQIVND (reference sequence). The CDR3 length is 13 residues. Here the CDR3 reads CASSTTGGNEQFF. The CDR3 DNA reads as TGTGCCAGTAGTACGACAGGGGGCAATGAGCAGTTCTTC.

The chain employs TRBV18 and TRBJ2-1; TRBD2 aligns across 11 bases. The CDR3 length is 16 residues. Germline V CDR1 and CDR2: KGHSH, LQKENI. The V gene end was trimmed by 1 base and the J gene end by 7 bases; junction bases not matched to a gene: 6. This CDR3 is CASSPLRLAGLNEQFF. CDR3 DNA: TGTGCCAGCTCACCACTTAGACTAGCGGGATTGAATGAGCAGTTCTTC.

This clone was counted between two and nine times. The chain couples TRBV16 to TRBJ2-7, with D maybe TRBD1 (7 bases). V shed 2 bases and J shed 4 bases, with 12 bases lying between them. Germline values: CDR1 KGHSY, CDR2 FQNENV. This CDR3 is built from 14 residues. For the CDR3, the DNA is TGTGCCAGCAGCCAAACAGGGGCGGGGTACGAGCAGTACTTC. This gives the protein CASSQTGAGYEQYF. Complete variable domain (other parts from reference TRBV16 and TRBJ2-7): GEEVAQTPKHLVRGEGQKAKLYCAPIKGHSYVFWYQQVLKNEFKFLISFQNENVFDETGMPKERFSAKCLPNSPCSLEIQATKLEDSAVYFCASSQTGAGYEQYFGPGTRLTVT.

The gene calls are TRBV9 and TRBJ2-3; D may be TRBD2 (6 bases). The CDR3 loop spans 15 amino acids. V lost 4 bases and J lost 0, with 12 bases in between. The germline gives CDR1 SGDLS, CDR2 YYNGEE. The CDR3 DNA sequence: TGTGCCAGCAGCCGATCTAGCGTTAGCACAGATACGCAGTATTTT. Translating gives CASSRSSVSTDTQYF.

The rearrangement uses TRBV7-3 and TRBJ2-1, with a tentative D call TRBD1 (6 bases). CDR3 size: 12 residues. V was clipped by 5 bases and J by 10 bases, with 12 bases between them. The V gene's germline CDR1 is SGHTA and CDR2 FQGTGA. The CDR3 reads CASSPDSREQFF. The CDR3 DNA follows: TGTGCCAGCAGCCCGGACAGTAGAGAGCAGTTCTTC.

The chain employs TRBV7-2 and TRBJ2-7; 8 bases align to TRBD1. This CDR3 is built from 14 residues. V shed 3 bases, J shed 5 bases, and the junction held 6 bases outside the gene matches. The germline V gene has CDR1 SGHTA and CDR2 FQGNSA. The CDR3: CASSFTGQGNEQYF. CDR3 nucleotides: TGTGCCAGCAGCTTCACCGGACAGGGCAACGAGCAGTACTTC.

J is TRBJ1-2 and V is TRBV9; 9 bases map to TRBD1. The V segment lost 0 bases and the J segment 8 bases; nucleotides outside the gene matches: 8. The germline gives CDR1 SGDLS, CDR2 YYNGEE. The CDR3 extends over 15 amino acids. The DNA of the CDR3 is TGTGCCAGCAGCGTAGCTGCCGGGACAGGGTACGGCTACACCTTC. Protein product: CASSVAAGTGYGYTF. The full variable domain, rest sourced from reference TRBV9 and TRBJ1-2, is DSGVTQTPKHLITATGQRVTLRCSPRSGDLSVYWYQQSLDQGLQFLIQYYNGEERAKGNILERFSAQQFPDLHSELNLSSLELGDSALYFCASSVAAGTGYGYTFGSGTRLTVV.

The rearrangement uses TRBV7-6 and TRBJ2-7, with 9 bases identical to TRBD2. Germline assignment: CDR1 SGHVS and CDR2 FNYEAQ. This CDR3 is 17 amino acids long. The trim removed 2 bases at V and 2 bases at J, leaving 10 bases unmatched. The CDR3 coding sequence is TGTGCCAGCAGCTTAAATCCCGACCAGCGGGAGGCCTACGAGCAGTACTTC. This translates into CASSLNPDQREAYEQYF.

V and J are TRBV5-1 and TRBJ2-2; 8 bases align to TRBD1. CDR3 length: 15 amino acids. The ends lost 2 bases at V and 4 bases at J; junction bases unmatched: 4. Germline CDR1 SGHRS, CDR2 YFSETQ. The CDR3 DNA sequence: TGCGCCAGCAGCTTACAGGGGGTGTCCACCGGGGAGCTGTTTTTT. Translated: CASSLQGVSTGELFF.

The J gene is TRBJ1-2, the V gene TRBV27; D might be TRBD1 (5 bases). V was shortened by 2 bases and J by 4 bases, with 14 bases between the two germline ends. Germline V CDR1 and CDR2: MNHEY, SMNVEV (reference sequence). This CDR3 has 15 residues. The CDR3 DNA reads TGTGCCAGCAGTTTAATGGGGGGGACCATCTATGGCTACACCTTC. This codes for CASSLMGGTIYGYTF.

The genes are TRBV2 and TRBJ2-7; possible D gene TRBD2, 6 bases. Looked up from germline, CDR1 is SNHLY and CDR2 is FYNNEI. The length of the CDR3 is 13 residues. V lost 6 bases and J 3 bases, leaving 12 bases between the germline ends. The CDR3 region is CASSDGTFYEQYF. The CDR3 DNA follows: TGTGCCAGCAGCGACGGGACTTTCTACGAGCAGTACTTC.

This clone was counted between two and nine times. The chain joins TRBV5-1 to TRBJ2-7; 11 positions agree with TRBD2. J lost 2 bases, V lost 6 bases, and 4 bases had no gene match. This CDR3 is 14 amino acids long. Germline V lookup: CDR1 SGHRS, CDR2 YFSETQ. In nucleotides, the CDR3 is TGCGCCAGCACCGGGACTAGCGGTCCCTACGAGCAGTACTTC. Translation gives CASTGTSGPYEQYF. The full variable domain, completed using reference TRBV5-1 and TRBJ2-7, is KAGVTQTPRYLIKTRGQQVTLSCSPISGHRSVSWYQQTPGQGLQFLFEYFSETQRNKGNFPGRFSGRQFSNSRSEMNVSTLELGDSALYLCASTGTSGPYEQYFGPGTRLTVT.

The CDR3 coding sequence is TGCGCCAGCAGCTTAGAGGGACACCTCACGGACACCGGGGAGCTGTTTTTT. This sequence encodes CASSLEGHLTDTGELFF. The gene calls are TRBV5-1 and TRBJ2-2; D perhaps matches TRBD1 (6 bases). The CDR3 loop spans 17 amino acids. Between the trimmed V and J ends, which lost 2 bases and 3 bases, there was a span of 17 bases. CDR1 is SGHRS and CDR2 is YFSETQ in the germline V gene.

Here the CDR3 reads CASRSGQGRNYGYTF. Written as DNA, the CDR3 is TGTGCCAGCAGGTCTGGACAGGGGAGGAACTATGGCTACACCTTC. This chain uses TRBV6-1 with TRBJ1-2; the match to TRBD1 covers 9 bases. Germline CDR1 MNHNS, CDR2 SASEGT. After removal of 6 bases from V and 2 bases from J, the junction contained 7 bases not matched to a gene. The CDR3 is 15 residues long.

The rearrangement uses TRBV7-2 and TRBJ2-1; 7 bases match TRBD2. The CDR3 has 13 residues. V trimming: 5 bases; J trimming: 9 bases; junction bases outside the gene matches: 7. CDR1 SGHTA and CDR2 FQGNSA come from the germline V gene. The DNA of the CDR3 is TGTGCCAGCAGCCGACCAGCGGGACCTGAGCAGTTCTTC. It specifies CASSRPAGPEQFF.

The V call is TRBV7-2, the J call TRBJ2-1; no reliable D call. V lost 1 base and J 7 bases, leaving 5 bases between the germline ends. Germline values: CDR1 SGHTA, CDR2 FQGNSA. This CDR3 is built from 12 residues. CDR3 protein: CASSLERNEQFF. CDR3 nucleotide sequence: TGTGCCAGCAGCTTAGAACGGAATGAGCAGTTCTTC. Together with reference TRBV7-2 and TRBJ2-1, the CDR3 gives the full variable domain: GAGVSQSPSNKVTEKGKDVELRCDPISGHTALYWYRQSLGQGLEFLIYFQGNSAPDKSGLPSDRFSAERTGGSVSTLTIQRTQQEDSAVYLCASSLERNEQFFGPGTRLTVL.

The rearrangement links TRBV5-4 to TRBJ2-1; D is unresolved. CDR1 and CDR2 from the germline V gene are SGHNT and YYREEE (reference sequence). This CDR3 spans 13 amino acids. Trimming pared 0 bases from V and 8 bases from J, leaving 9 bases between. The CDR3 bases are TGTGCCAGCAGCTTGGCGAGCGTGGATGAGCAGTTCTTC. Protein: CASSLASVDEQFF. Combining the CDR3 with reference TRBV5-4 and TRBJ2-1 gives the whole variable domain ETGVTQSPTHLIKTRGQQVTLRCSSQSGHNTVSWYQQALGQGPQFIFQYYREEENGRGNFPPRFSGLQFPNYSSELNVNALELDDSALYLCASSLASVDEQFFGPGTRLTVL.

This clone was seen a handful of times. J is TRBJ2-6 and V is TRBV25-1; D remains ambiguous. The length of the CDR3 is 18 residues. The V end lost 4 bases, the J end lost 0 bases, and 16 bases lay between the germline ends. The germline V gene encodes CDR1 MGHDK and CDR2 SYGVNS. CDR3 nucleotide sequence: TGTGCCAGCAGTGGAACCCAAACCTACAGCTCTGGGGCCAACGTCCTGACTTTC. It is translated as CASSGTQTYSSGANVLTF.

On this clone: The same CDR3 is also encoded by other DNA sequences in this sample. The V gene is TRBV7-9, the J gene TRBJ1-1; D is perhaps TRBD1 (6 bases). Trimming took 1 base from V and 8 from J, leaving 11 bases between them. CDR3 length: 13 amino acids. Germline loops: CDR1 SEHNR, CDR2 FQNEAQ (reference sequence). The CDR3 DNA follows: TGTGCCAGCAGCTTAGTACAGGGCACGGAAGCTTTCTTT. This encodes CASSLVQGTEAFF.

This chain joins TRBV5-1 and TRBJ2-1; TRBD2 agrees at 8 bases. V was clipped by 4 bases and J by 9 bases; unmatched bases: 9. The CDR3 consists of 14 residues. Germline V gene sequence: CDR1 SGHRS, CDR2 YFSETQ. Here the CDR3 DNA reads TGCGCCAGCAGCACCCCCGGGACTAGAAGTGAGCAGTTCTTC. Protein product: CASSTPGTRSEQFF.

The chain employs TRBV7-9 and TRBJ2-7; weak D call: TRBD2 (6 bases). The germline V gene has CDR1 SEHNR and CDR2 FQNEAQ (reference sequence). This CDR3 has 15 amino acids. Trimming took off 5 bases at V and 2 bases at J, with 16 bases between the two ends. The CDR3 DNA reads as TGTGCCAGCAGCGGCGGGACGGCTGACCCCTACGAGCAGTACTTC. Translated: CASSGGTADPYEQYF.

The rearrangement joins TRBV10-3 to TRBJ2-3; 7 bases align to TRBD2. Looked up from germline, CDR1 is ENHRY and CDR2 is SYGVKD. V lost 0 bases and J lost 1; bases outside the gene matches: 7. CDR3 length: 17 residues. Written as DNA, the CDR3 is TGTGCCATCAGTGAGTCAGCCGGGAGCGGGGGCACAGATACGCAGTATTTT. Its protein is CAISESAGSGGTDTQYF.

This sequence joins TRBV5-1 and TRBJ2-7; weak D call: TRBD1 (6 bases). The CDR3 has 16 amino acids. Germline CDR1 is SGHRS and CDR2 is YFSETQ. Trimming left V 2 bases short and J 5 bases short, with 20 bases between. The CDR3 nucleotides read TGCGCCAGCAGCTTTGGTTTTCCCACTTACAGGGACGAGCAGTACTTC. Translation: CASSFGFPTYRDEQYF.

Here the CDR3 reads CASGPGGTETQYF. The CDR3 DNA reads as TGTGCCAGCGGTCCAGGGGGTACAGAGACCCAGTACTTC. The chain links TRBV5-5 to TRBJ2-5; 7 bases agree with TRBD1. Germline-derived CDR1 and CDR2 are SGHKS and YYEKEE (reference sequence). V gave up 7 bases and J gave up 4 bases; unmatched junction bases: 7. This CDR3 contains 13 residues.

J is TRBJ2-7 and V is TRBV7-9; 7 nucleotides agree with TRBD1. After removal of 0 bases from V and 3 bases from J, the junction contained 2 bases not matched to a gene. Germline CDR1 and CDR2: SEHNR and FQNEAQ (reference sequence). CDR3 size: 14 residues. The CDR3 is CASSLAGQNYEQYF. The CDR3 region has the DNA TGTGCCAGCAGCTTAGCGGGACAGAACTACGAGCAGTACTTC.

The chain links TRBV7-2 to TRBJ2-5, with D possibly TRBD2 on 6 matching bases. CDR3 size: 15 residues. The germline V gene encodes CDR1 SGHTA and CDR2 FQGNSA. Deletions cut 7 bases from V and 2 bases from J, with 17 bases between. CDR3 DNA: TGTGCCAGCACGCGAAGGCGCGGGGTACAAGAGACCCAGTACTTC. As protein: CASTRRRGVQETQYF.